This TCR beta chain was recorded in a study of cytomegalovirus exposure and HLA in healthy donors. It was with 60 Vbeta and 13 Jbeta primers that the PCR ran. Produced via immunoSEQ multiplex PCR; TCRdb's table is partial and in-frame only. The sample has 85,000 to 100,000 clones; 65% to 80% are singletons. Between the trimmed V and J ends, which lost 4 bases and 1 base, there was a span of 8 bases. CDR1 is SGHDT and CDR2 is YYEEEE in the germline V gene. This CDR3 is built from 13 residues. The chain couples TRBV5-6 to TRBJ2-5, with D perhaps matching TRBD2 (7 bases). The clonotype originates from a human donor in good health. The sample consisted of PBMCs. The CDR3 sequence: CASSGGAQETQYF. The CDR3 DNA reads TGTGCCAGCAGCGGGGGGGCCCAAGAGACCCAGTACTTC.